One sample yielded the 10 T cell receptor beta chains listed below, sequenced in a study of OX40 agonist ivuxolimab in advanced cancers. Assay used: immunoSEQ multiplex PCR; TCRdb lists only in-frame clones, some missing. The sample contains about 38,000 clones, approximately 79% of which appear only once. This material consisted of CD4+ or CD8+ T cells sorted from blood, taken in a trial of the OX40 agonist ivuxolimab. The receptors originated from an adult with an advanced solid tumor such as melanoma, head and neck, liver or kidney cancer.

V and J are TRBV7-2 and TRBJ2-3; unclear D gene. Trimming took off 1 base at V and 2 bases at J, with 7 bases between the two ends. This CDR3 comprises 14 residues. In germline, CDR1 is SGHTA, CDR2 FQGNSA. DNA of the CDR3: TGTGCCAGCAGCTTAGGAGGATTCACAGATACGCAGTATTTT. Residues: CASSLGGFTDTQYF.

The CDR3 DNA follows: TGTGCCAGTAGTTTGACTGAGACGTATAGCAATCAGCCCCAGCATTTT. The encoded protein is CASSLTETYSNQPQHF. This rearrangement joins TRBV19 to TRBJ1-5, with D hard to call. V was clipped by 5 bases and J by 0 bases, with 14 bases between them. Germline V lookup: CDR1 LNHDA, CDR2 SQIVND (reference sequence). The CDR3 is made up of 16 amino acids.

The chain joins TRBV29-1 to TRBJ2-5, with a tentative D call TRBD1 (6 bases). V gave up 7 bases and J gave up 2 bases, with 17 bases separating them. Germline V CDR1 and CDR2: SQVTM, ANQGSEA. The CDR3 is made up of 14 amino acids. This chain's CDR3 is CSAAAGAHQETQYF. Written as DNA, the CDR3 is TGCAGCGCCGCGGCAGGGGCACATCAAGAGACCCAGTACTTC.

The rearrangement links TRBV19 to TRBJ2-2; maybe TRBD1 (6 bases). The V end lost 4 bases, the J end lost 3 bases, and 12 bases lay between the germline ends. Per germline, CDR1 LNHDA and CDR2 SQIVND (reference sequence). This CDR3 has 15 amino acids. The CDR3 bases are TGTGCCAGTAGTAGGGACAATGCGGACACCGGGGAGCTGTTTTTT. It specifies CASSRDNADTGELFF.

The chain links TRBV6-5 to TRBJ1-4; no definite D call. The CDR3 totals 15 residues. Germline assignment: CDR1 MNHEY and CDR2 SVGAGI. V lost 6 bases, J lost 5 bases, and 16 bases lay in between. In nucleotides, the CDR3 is TGTGCCAGCAGCCTCTTAAGTCCGACCAATGAAAAACTGTTTTTT. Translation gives CASSLLSPTNEKLFF.

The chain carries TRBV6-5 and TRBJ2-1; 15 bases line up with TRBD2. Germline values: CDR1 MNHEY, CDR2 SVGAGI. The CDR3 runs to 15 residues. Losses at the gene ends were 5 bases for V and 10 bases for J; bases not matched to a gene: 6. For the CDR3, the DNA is TGTGCCAGCAGTACTGGGACTAGCGGGAGGCTGGAGCAGTTCTTC. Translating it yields CASSTGTSGRLEQFF.

The CDR3 reads CASTAGGARNQPQHF. The CDR3 bases are TGTGCCAGCACGGCGGGAGGGGCCCGCAATCAGCCCCAGCATTTT. This chain joins TRBV7-2 and TRBJ1-5; D is perhaps TRBD1 (5 bases). The CDR3 is 15 residues long. V was pared by 7 bases and J by 2 bases, with 15 bases between. The germline CDR1 and CDR2 sequences are SGHTA and FQGNSA.

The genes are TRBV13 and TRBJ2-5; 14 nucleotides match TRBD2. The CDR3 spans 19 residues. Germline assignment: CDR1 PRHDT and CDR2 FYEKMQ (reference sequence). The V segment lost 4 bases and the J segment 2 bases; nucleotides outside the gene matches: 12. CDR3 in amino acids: CASSSMGGLAGESQETQYF. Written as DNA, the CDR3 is TGTGCCAGCAGCTCAATGGGGGGACTAGCGGGAGAGAGTCAAGAGACCCAGTACTTC.

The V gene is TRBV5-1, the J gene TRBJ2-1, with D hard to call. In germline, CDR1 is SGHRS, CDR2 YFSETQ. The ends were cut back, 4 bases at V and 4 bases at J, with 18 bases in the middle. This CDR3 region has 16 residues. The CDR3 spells CASSPHTPGIYNEQFF. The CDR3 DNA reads TGCGCCAGCAGCCCGCATACCCCTGGAATATACAATGAGCAGTTCTTC.

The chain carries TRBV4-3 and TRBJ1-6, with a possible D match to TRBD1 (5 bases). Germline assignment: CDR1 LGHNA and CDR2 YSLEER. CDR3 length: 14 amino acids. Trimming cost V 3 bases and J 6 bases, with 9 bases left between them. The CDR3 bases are TGCGCCAGCAGCCAGGGGACGGGTAATTCACCCCTCCACTTT. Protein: CASSQGTGNSPLHF.